These 8 T cell receptor beta chains originate from one sample sequenced in a study of cytomegalovirus exposure and HLA in healthy donors. This PCR relied on a set of 60 Vbeta primers and 13 Jbeta primers. The method was immunoSEQ multiplex PCR; TCRdb's version includes in-frame clones alone and lacks a portion of them. The data contain 70,000 to 95,000 clones, about 80% of them singletons. The material sequenced was PBMCs. The source is a man aged 45-65 years in good health and CMV-seronegative.

The genes are TRBV5-1 and TRBJ2-7, with 8 nucleotides matching TRBD1. After removal of 7 bases from V and 0 bases from J, the junction contained 9 bases not matched to a gene. CDR3 size: 15 residues. CDR1 and CDR2 (germline): SGHRS, YFSETQ. The CDR3: CASSGGWDGSYEQYF. The CDR3 DNA reads TGCGCCAGCTCAGGGGGCTGGGACGGCTCCTACGAGCAGTACTTC.

This clone was seen a single time. The chain couples TRBV23-1 to TRBJ2-1; the match to TRBD2 covers 9 bases. TRBV23-1 is an open reading frame, and its role is uncertain. Trimming removed 4 bases from V and 4 bases from J; junction bases left unmatched: 11. This CDR3 is 17 amino acids long. For the CDR3, the DNA is TGCGCCAGCAGTCGAGCAATAGCGGGGGACCTTTACAATGAGCAGTTCTTC. It translates to CASSRAIAGDLYNEQFF.

V gene TRBV7-9 combines with J gene TRBJ2-1; 11 bases fit TRBD1. This CDR3 has 15 amino acids. Germline CDR1 is SEHNR and CDR2 is FQNEAQ (reference sequence). Trimming removed 5 bases from V and 2 bases from J; junction bases left unmatched: 2. The CDR3, as DNA: TGTGCCAGCAGCGGGACAGGGGGACCCTACAATGAGCAGTTCTTC. It translates to CASSGTGGPYNEQFF.

The genes are TRBV10-1 and TRBJ2-4; 8 bases map to TRBD2. V gave up 6 bases and J gave up 5 bases; unmatched junction bases: 6. The germline CDR1 and CDR2 sequences are WNHNN and SYGVQD (reference sequence). The CDR3 runs 14 residues. CDR3 in amino acids: CASSPYGGENIQYF. The CDR3 nucleotides read TGCGCCAGCAGCCCTTACGGGGGGGAAAACATTCAGTACTTC.

The chain is built from TRBV25-1 and TRBJ2-3, with TRBD1 as a possible D gene (6 bases). Germline values: CDR1 MGHDK, CDR2 SYGVNS. Trimming left V 5 bases short and J 1 base short, with 10 bases between. CDR3 length: 14 residues. The CDR3 DNA follows: TGTGCCAGCAGTAGGGGGATGGGCACAGATACGCAGTATTTT. Its translation: CASSRGMGTDTQYF.

The rearrangement links TRBV27 to TRBJ1-2, with a tentative D call TRBD1 (6 bases). The CDR3 spans 17 residues. CDR1 MNHEY and CDR2 SMNVEV come from the germline V gene (reference sequence). Trimming stripped 4 bases from V and 0 bases from J, with 18 bases between. The CDR3 bases are TGTGCCAGCAGTTCCTACAGGGTCGATGGGGCTAACTATGGCTACACCTTC. This encodes CASSSYRVDGANYGYTF.

This clone was seen a single time. The chain carries TRBV9 and TRBJ1-2, with 9 bases aligning to TRBD1. V dropped 2 bases and J dropped 2; count of bases not matched to a gene: 7. Germline V lookup: CDR1 SGDLS, CDR2 YYNGEE. This CDR3 has 16 amino acids. Here the CDR3 DNA reads TGTGCCAGCAGCGTCGGTAGGGGGACAGGGAACTATGGCTACACCTTC. This gives the protein CASSVGRGTGNYGYTF.

V gene TRBV11-3 combines with J gene TRBJ2-1; D is possibly TRBD2 (7 bases). CDR3 length: 15 residues. With 3 bases removed from V and 2 bases from J, the gap between germline ends came to 11 bases. Germline CDR1 is SGHNT and CDR2 is YENEEA. The CDR3: CASSFRGGTYNEQFF. The CDR3 DNA follows: TGTGCCAGCAGCTTCCGCGGGGGCACCTACAATGAGCAGTTCTTC. The full variable domain, completed using reference TRBV11-3 and TRBJ2-1, is EAGVVQSPRYKIIEKKQPVAFWCNPISGHNTLYWYLQNLGQGPELLIRYENEEAVDDSQLPKDRFSAERLKGVDSTLKIQPAELGDSAVYLCASSFRGGTYNEQFFGPGTRLTVL.